These T cell receptor beta chains were read from a single sample in a study of shared clonotypes between healthy human individuals. Method: immunoSEQ multiplex PCR; TCRdb's copy keeps in-frame clones and lacks some. The table has 650,000 to 800,000 clones, about 92% seen once. Sequences were obtained from naive CD8+ T cells sorted from blood. Receptors originate from a man aged 25-45 years in good health. The CDR3 runs from the conserved cysteine through the conserved F or W. Fields, in order: J gene, V gene, D gene, clone size, CDR3 protein, CDR3 DNA. The D gene is left open where the match is weak. Size is omitted from some rows. Given values are once, few, many or a class for expanded clones.

TRBJ1-2 | TRBV27 | NA | NA | CASSTESTTSNYGYTF | TGTGCCAGCAGCACCGAGAGCACTACTTCAAACTATGGCTACACCTTC
TRBJ2-7 | TRBV5-1 | NA | NA | CASSPDSPAYEQYF | TGCGCCAGCAGCCCGGACAGTCCAGCCTACGAGCAGTACTTC
TRBJ2-7 | TRBV11-2 | TRBD1 | NA | CASSSNRGNIYEQYF | TGTGCCAGCAGCTCGAACAGGGGGAACATCTACGAGCAGTACTTC
TRBJ1-2 | TRBV9 | NA | NA | CASGNGYTF | TGTGCCAGCGGAAATGGCTACACCTTC
TRBJ2-1 | TRBV5-1 | NA | NA | CASSLEPINEQFF | TGCGCCAGCAGCTTGGAACCCATTAATGAGCAGTTCTTC
TRBJ2-1 | TRBV25-1 | NA | NA | CASSPGSGGYNEQFF | TGTGCCAGCAGTCCAGGGTCTGGGGGCTACAATGAGCAGTTCTTC
TRBJ1-1 | TRBV10-3 | TRBD1 | NA | CAINHRDRGPHTEAFF | TGTGCCATCAACCACCGGGACAGGGGGCCGCACACTGAAGCTTTCTTT
TRBJ1-1 | TRBV13 | TRBD1 | NA | CASSFTGARMNTEAFF | TGTGCCAGCAGCTTTACAGGGGCGCGGATGAACACTGAAGCTTTCTTT
TRBJ2-7 | TRBV19 | NA | NA | CASSMVGEPREQYF | TGTGCCAGTAGTATGGTCGGAGAACCTAGAGAGCAGTACTTC
TRBJ2-5 | TRBV7-6 | TRBD1 | NA | CASSRSGTGDETQYF | TGTGCCAGCAGCCGCTCCGGGACAGGGGATGAGACCCAGTACTTC
TRBJ2-3 | TRBV10-2 | TRBD2 | NA | CASSEVIAGSTDTQYF | TGCGCCAGCAGTGAGGTGATAGCGGGTAGCACAGATACGCAGTATTTT
TRBJ2-1 | TRBV19 | NA | once | CASSMRNSYNEQFF | TGTGCCAGTAGTATGCGGAACTCCTACAATGAGCAGTTCTTC
TRBJ2-3 | TRBV27 | NA | NA | CASSPAWLETSTDTQYF | TGTGCCAGCAGCCCGGCTTGGTTGGAAACTAGCACAGATACGCAGTATTTT
TRBJ2-7 | TRBV19 | TRBD2 | NA | CASSTTSGSPEQYF | TGTGCCAGTAGTACGACTAGCGGGAGTCCCGAGCAGTACTTC
TRBJ2-1 | TRBV15 | TRBD2 | NA | CATRENPGLAGNTWGDEQFF | TGTGCCACCAGGGAAAACCCGGGACTAGCGGGAAATACCTGGGGGGATGAGCAGTTCTTC
TRBJ1-3 | TRBV27 | NA | NA | CASSLRGPGNTIYF | TGTGCCAGCAGTCTCAGGGGCCCTGGAAACACCATATATTTT
TRBJ2-1 | TRBV30 | NA | NA | CAWSDGFMQFF | TGTGCCTGGAGTGACGGGTTTATGCAGTTCTTC
TRBJ2-7 | TRBV5-4 | NA | once | CASSLDGSYEQYF | TGTGCCAGCAGCTTGGACGGATCCTACGAGCAGTACTTC
TRBJ2-7 | TRBV6-5 | TRBD1 | NA | CASSRSGQVRYEQYF | TGTGCCAGCAGCCGTTCGGGACAGGTTCGGTACGAGCAGTACTTC
TRBJ1-5 | TRBV27 | NA | NA | CASSLSIGSDQPQHF | TGTGCCAGCAGTTTATCGATCGGGTCTGATCAGCCCCAGCATTTT
TRBJ2-7 | TRBV7-2 | NA | NA | CASSLRADISYEQYF | TGTGCCAGCAGCTTAAGGGCGGACATCTCCTACGAGCAGTACTTC
TRBJ1-1 | TRBV5-8 | NA | NA | CASRGELEAFF | TGTGCCAGCAGGGGGGAGTTGGAAGCTTTCTTT
TRBJ2-7 | TRBV6-6 | TRBD2 | once | CASIGGLEIIYEQYF | TGTGCCAGCATCGGAGGACTAGAAATAATTTACGAGCAGTACTTC